The 21 T cell receptor beta chains reported below all come from one sample, sequenced in a study of Ad26.COV2.S vaccination and SARS-CoV-2 variants (dated by TCRdb to about 2021). The treatment or condition label here, explained by the study, means: around 19 received Ad26.COV2.S at low or high dose, single or two shots; about 5 received placebo; per-sample allocation not given. Repertoires of vaccine and placebo recipients were sequenced from samples taken on day 63 after the first injection. Library preparation used the immunoSEQ multiplex PCR assay. As stored in TCRdb, this immuneACCESS dataset retains in-frame rearrangements with V and J assigned. A fraction of the clones does not appear; measured against another copy, unresolved V genes explain less than half of the discrepancy, and the remainder lacks a known reason. In this sample the table shows about 400,000 clones, around 82% of which occur a single time. Of the sample, nearly 7.5% is held by the ten largest clones.

Material: peripheral blood, obtained in a trial of Ad26.COV2.S vaccine versus placebo. The receptors were sampled from a person between 18 and 59 years old who received the Ad26.COV2.S COVID-19 vaccine or a placebo.

The V and J genes are TRBV19 and TRBJ1-2; perhaps TRBD1 as D (6 bases). V was pared by 2 bases and J by 8 bases, with 12 bases between. The CDR3 consists of 13 residues. The V gene's germline CDR1 is LNHDA and CDR2 SQIVND (reference sequence). CDR3 DNA sequence: TGTGCCAGTAGTATAACGGGGGCTGCCGGCTACACCTTC. Translation: CASSITGAAGYTF.

This chain connects TRBV9 to TRBJ2-3, with unresolved D. The CDR3 extends over 13 amino acids. Germline V gene lookup returns CDR1 SGDLS and CDR2 YYNGEE. Trimming took off 2 bases at V and 7 bases at J, with 11 bases between the two ends. The CDR3 sequence: CASSVDLGNTQYF. The CDR3 nucleotides read TGTGCCAGCAGCGTGGACCTAGGGAATACGCAGTATTTT. Based on the CDR3 plus reference TRBV9 and TRBJ2-3, the full variable domain is DSGVTQTPKHLITATGQRVTLRCSPRSGDLSVYWYQQSLDQGLQFLIQYYNGEERAKGNILERFSAQQFPDLHSELNLSSLELGDSALYFCASSVDLGNTQYFGPGTRLTVL.

V is TRBV25-1 and J is TRBJ2-7; D is possibly TRBD1 or TRBD2 (5 bases each). CDR3 length: 12 amino acids. Per germline, CDR1 MGHDK and CDR2 SYGVNS. Trimming removed 9 bases from V and 3 bases from J, with 12 bases in between. CDR3 region: CASRDDHYEQYF. Written as DNA, the CDR3 is TGTGCCAGTCGGGACGACCACTACGAGCAGTACTTC.

V and J are TRBV15 and TRBJ1-6; D gene uncertain. V gave up 2 bases and J gave up 4 bases, with 15 bases separating them. Germline-derived CDR1 and CDR2 are LNHNV and YYDKDF (reference sequence). CDR3 length: 17 amino acids. CDR3 nucleotides: TGTGCCACCAGCAGACCGTTCCGGACGTCTTATAATTCACCCCTCCACTTT. It translates to CATSRPFRTSYNSPLHF.

The chain uses TRBV5-1 and TRBJ1-4; D call uncertain. The V end lost 5 bases, the J end lost 5 bases, and 10 bases lay between the germline ends. Per germline, CDR1 SGHRS and CDR2 YFSETQ. This CDR3 has 13 amino acids. The CDR3 loop is CASSQDPNEKLFF. CDR3 coding DNA: TGCGCCAGCAGTCAGGATCCAAATGAAAAACTGTTTTTT.

For this clone: A read error may account for a junction end that differs from germline. This chain connects TRBV15 to TRBJ1-2; 7 bases are shared with TRBD1. From germline, CDR1 is LNHNV and CDR2 YYDKDF (reference sequence). CDR3 length: 16 residues. CDR3 coding DNA: TGTGCCACCAGCGGAGACCTGGGACAGACTAACTATGGCTACACCTTC. The encoded protein is CATSGDLGQTNYGYTF.

Worth noting for this clone: One base away lies a much larger clone, so this may be a sequencing read error. V gene TRBV4-3 combines with J gene TRBJ2-2; 11 nucleotides align to TRBD2. There are 18 residues in the CDR3. The J segment lost 3 bases and the V segment lost 4 bases, leaving 10 bases of the junction unmatched. Germline lookup yields CDR1 LGHNA and CDR2 YSLEER. CDR3 sequence: CASSPGVAGGPDTGELFF. DNA for the CDR3: TGCGCCAGCAGCCCGGGAGTAGCGGGGGGGCCGGACACCGGGGAGCTGTTTTTT.

The chain links TRBV5-1 to TRBJ2-7; TRBD1 agrees at 7 bases. The ends lost 8 bases at V and 2 bases at J; junction bases unmatched: 7. This CDR3 contains 13 residues. Germline assignment: CDR1 SGHRS and CDR2 YFSETQ. CDR3 coding DNA: TGCGCCAGTAATACAGGGGACCCCTACGAGCAGTACTTC. This sequence encodes CASNTGDPYEQYF.

The CDR3 DNA follows: TGTGCCAGCAGTCCCCAACAGGGGAACGGCTACACCTTC. This gives the protein CASSPQQGNGYTF. V gene TRBV12-3 or TRBV12-4 combines with J gene TRBJ1-2; the match to TRBD1 covers 7 bases. V was clipped by 5 bases and J by 8 bases; unmatched bases: 8. The CDR3 spans 13 residues.

A few counts support this clone. The chain combines TRBV6-5 with TRBJ1-3, with TRBD1 matching over 12 bases. Germline-derived CDR1 and CDR2 are MNHEY and SVGAGI. There are 16 residues in the CDR3. Unmatched junction bases numbered 3, after V lost 2 bases and J lost 4 bases. CDR3 in DNA: TGTGCCAGCAGTTACGGGACAGGGGGCCTCGGAAACACCATATATTTT. Translating it yields CASSYGTGGLGNTIYF.

This clone was observed once. The identical CDR3 is also encoded by other nucleotide sequences in the sample. V usage is TRBV6-5 and J usage is TRBJ1-2, with 8 bases that match TRBD1. The CDR3 loop spans 13 amino acids. The J segment lost 5 bases and the V segment lost 6 bases, leaving 5 bases of the junction unmatched. Germline V gives CDR1 MNHEY, CDR2 SVGAGI. CDR3 nucleotide sequence: TGTGCCAGCAGAGCCGACAGGGGTTATGGCTACACCTTC. The encoded protein is CASRADRGYGYTF.

Notes on this clone: At one end the junction does not follow the germline gene, possibly because of a read error. The CDR3 protein is CASSGEIGGATDF. The CDR3 DNA reads as TGTGCCAGCAGTGGCGAAATTGGGGGAGCCACAGATTTT. This chain links TRBV6-4 with TRBJ2-3; D is perhaps TRBD1 or TRBD2 (5 bases each). Germline values: CDR1 MRHNA, CDR2 SNTAGT. The CDR3 length is 13 residues.

The chain recombines TRBV11-2 with TRBJ2-5, with a weak D call TRBD2 (6 bases). Germline V gene data show CDR1 as SGHAT and CDR2 as FQNNGV. With 5 bases removed from V and 2 bases from J, the gap between germline ends came to 18 bases. The CDR3 has 16 residues. The CDR3, as DNA: TGTGCCAGCAGCGTCCGTGCTGGGGGAGGACAAGAGACCCAGTACTTC. Translated: CASSVRAGGGQETQYF.

The V call is TRBV4-1, the J call TRBJ2-3, with 8 bases fitting TRBD1. Germline values: CDR1 MGHRA, CDR2 YSYEKL. This CDR3 has 15 amino acids. Germline trimming cut 5 bases from V and 5 bases from J; bases unmatched to any gene: 9. In DNA form, the CDR3 reads TGCGCCAGCAGCTTCCGGACAGGGCCCATAGATACGCAGTATTTT. As protein: CASSFRTGPIDTQYF.

The chain is built from TRBV7-3 and TRBJ1-1, with a possible D match to TRBD1 (5 bases). Looked up from germline, CDR1 is SGHTA and CDR2 is FQGTGA. The CDR3 is 14 amino acids. V was trimmed by 3 bases and J by 1 base, leaving 9 bases between them. CDR3: CASSFDRENTEAFF. In DNA, the CDR3 is TGTGCCAGCAGCTTCGACAGAGAGAACACTGAAGCTTTCTTT. The whole variable domain, filled in from reference TRBV7-3 and TRBJ1-1, reads GAGVSQTPSNKVTEKGKYVELRCDPISGHTALYWYRQSLGQGPEFLIYFQGTGAADDSGLPNDRFFAVRPEGSVSTLKIQRTERGDSAVYLCASSFDRENTEAFFGQGTRLTVV.

This clone was observed once. The chain employs TRBV6-2 or TRBV6-3 and TRBJ2-1; D might be TRBD2 (5 bases). The CDR3 is 14 residues long. Germline V gene sequence: CDR1 MNHEY, CDR2 SVGEGT. V shed 6 bases and J shed 6 bases, with 15 bases lying between them. The chain's CDR3 is CASSHRTPRNEQFF. CDR3 bases: TGTGCCAGCAGCCACCGGACTCCACGCAATGAGCAGTTCTTC.

The gene calls are TRBV6-2 or TRBV6-3 and TRBJ2-7, with TRBD1 matching over 7 bases. The CDR3 has 16 residues. After removal of 4 bases from V and 2 bases from J, the junction contained 11 bases not matched to a gene. CDR1 and CDR2 (germline): MNHEY, SVGEGT. The DNA for the CDR3 is TGTGCCAGCAGTTTTTCAACCGGGACAGCTACCTACGAGCAGTACTTC. This codes for CASSFSTGTATYEQYF.

The chain combines TRBV6-5 with TRBJ1-6; D ambiguous. The CDR3 spans 13 residues. CDR1 and CDR2 (germline): MNHEY, SVGAGI. Trimming took off 10 bases at V and 6 bases at J, with 13 bases between the two ends. The CDR3: CAIQANPNSPLHF. The CDR3 DNA sequence: TGTGCCATCCAGGCAAATCCTAATTCACCCCTCCACTTT.

The V call is TRBV4-1, the J call TRBJ2-3, with unresolved D. Trimming pared 1 base from V and 1 base from J, leaving 9 bases between. CDR3 length: 15 amino acids. CDR1 and CDR2 (germline): MGHRA, YSYEKL. This chain's CDR3 is CASSQVGWGTDTQYF. The CDR3 DNA sequence: TGCGCCAGCAGCCAAGTTGGATGGGGCACAGATACGCAGTATTTT.

The rearrangement links TRBV11-3 to TRBJ1-1; 9 bases are a match to TRBD1. CDR1 and CDR2 (germline): SGHNT, YENEEA. The trim removed 5 bases at V and 0 bases at J, leaving 4 bases unmatched. The CDR3 length is 15 residues. CDR3 sequence: CASSPGTGMNTEAFF. The CDR3 nucleotides are TGTGCCAGCAGCCCCGGGACAGGGATGAACACTGAAGCTTTCTTT. Filled out from reference TRBV11-3 and TRBJ1-1, the complete variable domain reads EAGVVQSPRYKIIEKKQPVAFWCNPISGHNTLYWYLQNLGQGPELLIRYENEEAVDDSQLPKDRFSAERLKGVDSTLKIQPAELGDSAVYLCASSPGTGMNTEAFFGQGTRLTVV.

This clone was counted once. Other DNA sequences in the sample encode the same CDR3. This chain connects TRBV18 to TRBJ1-1; 8 bases map to TRBD1. V was clipped by 3 bases and J by 5 bases; unmatched bases: 5. The CDR3 length is 14 residues. Germline CDR1 reads KGHSH; CDR2 reads LQKENI. The CDR3, as DNA: TGTGCCAGCTCACCTGGACAGGGTAGGACTGAAGCTTTCTTT. Translation: CASSPGQGRTEAFF.